This T cell receptor (beta chain) is from a study of T-cell memory formation after mild COVID-19. The germline gives CDR1 MRHNA, CDR2 SNTAGT. V shed 2 bases and J shed 0 bases, with 4 bases lying between them. The CDR3 contains 13 residues. This clonotype turned up a few times. What it recognizes is unknown. Study-wide results and limits: There was a balanced CD4/CD8 profile in clones contracting day 15 to 85, and later expanders leaned CD4+.

TCRdb re-analysed the 5' RACE reads in MiXCR, keeping a single row per CDR3 protein. The sample has about 150,000 distinct CDR3 sequences; less than 25% are singletons. The sample was PBMCs or a T cell subset sorted from them (not recorded which). The chain uses TRBV6-4 and TRBJ1-2; D ambiguous. The receptor was derived from an adult woman who had mild COVID-19 (a few samples of this study predate the infection). Cell type and time point are not known. The CDR3 DNA follows: TGTGCCAGCAGTGACAGGGCTAACTATGGCTACACCTTC. As protein: CASSDRANYGYTF.